These 32 T cell receptor beta chains share one sample of origin, sequenced in a study of tumor-infiltrating lymphocytes in primary liver carcinoma (TCRdb year 2017). The sequencer was an Illumina HiSeq 2500. A constant-region primer and ProtoScript II reverse transcriptase were used to reverse-transcribe TCRbeta-specific cDNA from roughly 0.55 ug total RNA. Construction of the TCRbeta libraries relied on three nested rounds of multiplex PCR, following a slightly modified ARM-PCR procedure. The first two PCR rounds used multiplex TRBV1-TRBV30 forward primers with a Cbeta reverse primer, each for 10 to 11 cycles. The raw public data were reprocessed by TCRdb itself: fastp quality trimming at Q25, MiXCR clonotype calling, in-frame beta chains only. Rows matching on CDR3 protein sequence are summarized as one entry with the most common DNA and genes. This sample has approximately 330,000 distinct CDR3 sequences in its table, and around three fifths of those were observed once. The ten largest clonotypes hold about 6.5% of the sample.

Blood RNA was extracted from unsorted whole blood with TRIzol reagent; germline DNA came from the DNeasy Blood & Tissue kit. Material for sequencing was peripheral blood. These TCRs come from a man aged 40-49 years with primary liver carcinoma and hepatitis B virus infection.

In this sample, this clonotype turned up many times. The chain combines TRBV11-2 with TRBJ1-1, with D hard to call. In germline, CDR1 is SGHAT, CDR2 FQNNGV. V was clipped by 7 bases and J by 0 bases, with 12 bases between them. The CDR3 contains 14 residues. CDR3 in amino acids: CASTETPMNTEAFF. The CDR3 DNA is TGTGCCAGCACTGAAACCCCCATGAACACTGAAGCTTTCTTT.

Concerning this clonotype itself: This could be a read error, since a much larger clone is one nucleotide away. This sequence joins TRBV6-1 and TRBJ2-7; a possible D gene is TRBD2 (5 bases). This CDR3 contains 14 residues. V gave up 6 bases and J gave up 11 bases, with 23 bases separating them. CDR1 is MNHNS and CDR2 is SASEGT in the germline V gene. CDR3 nucleotides: TGTGCCAGCAGCGCTCGGACGGACTTGAGTGAGAAGTACTTC. Residues: CASSARTDLSEKYF.

In the case of this clonotype: A much more abundant neighbour one base away suggests this may be a read error. The chain uses TRBV28 and TRBJ2-2; the D is unclear. The CDR3 has 14 amino acids. The germline V gene has CDR1 MDHEN and CDR2 SYDVKM. Between the trimmed V and J ends, which lost 5 bases and 0 bases, there was a span of 7 bases. CDR3 amino acids: CASSRHTNTGELFF. DNA for the CDR3: TGTGCCAGCAGTCGACATACGAACACCGGGGAGCTGTTTTTT.

The chain recombines TRBV5-1 with TRBJ1-4; D is unresolved. The CDR3 contains 13 residues. Germline CDR1 is SGHRS and CDR2 is YFSETQ. V was trimmed by 0 bases and J by 6 bases, leaving 6 bases between them. As DNA, the CDR3 is TGCGCCAGCAGCTTGGCTGAGCATGAAAAACTGTTTTTT. It codes for CASSLAEHEKLFF.

A remark on this clonotype: A clone one base away is much larger, so this may be a read error. The chain joins TRBV6-5 to TRBJ1-3; possible D gene TRBD1, 5 bases. Trimming left V 0 bases short and J 0 bases short, with 15 bases between. CDR1 and CDR2 (germline): MNHEY, SVGAGI. This CDR3 spans 18 amino acids. The CDR3 sequence is CASSYSSRWGNSGNTIYF. The CDR3 DNA follows: TGTGCCAGCAGTTACTCGTCTCGGTGGGGGAACTCTGGAAACACCATATATTTT.

In the case of this clonotype: Since a much larger clone is just one base distant, this may be a read error. The missing conserved phenylalanine or tryptophan at the end of this CDR3 makes a read error likely. The chain recombines TRBV6-5 with TRBJ1-1; TRBD1 is a possible D gene (6 bases). The CDR3 loop spans 12 amino acids. Between the trimmed V and J ends, which lost 4 bases and 7 bases, there was a span of 10 bases. Germline loops: CDR1 MNHEY, CDR2 SVGAGI. CDR3 sequence (DNA): TGTGCCAGCAGTTCAGGGGTTGGTGAAGCTTTCATT. Amino acid sequence: CASSSGVGEAFI.

Concerning this clonotype: A much larger clone differs from this one at a single base, so this may be a read error. The CDR3, as DNA: TGTGTCAGCAGTTTAAAGTTCGGGAAGGAGTCCTACACAGATACGCAGTATTTT. Translation gives CVSSLKFGKESYTDTQYF. The V call is TRBV12-3 or TRBV12-4, the J call TRBJ2-3; weak D call: TRBD2 (5 bases). This CDR3 region has 18 residues.

A word on this clonotype: A junction end diverges from the germline sequence, so it may reflect a read error. The genes are TRBV12-3 or TRBV12-4 and TRBJ2-3; TRBD1 agrees at 9 bases. The CDR3 loop spans 16 amino acids. CDR3 bases: TGTGTCAGCAGTTTTGGAGGGGGGACAGGGATGGATACGCAGTATTTT. It encodes CVSSFGGGTGMDTQYF.

In regard to this clonotype: At one of its ends the junction is not consistent with the germline gene, which may arise from a read error. The chain employs TRBV7-9 and TRBJ1-2, with a weak D call TRBD1 (5 bases). CDR3 size: 15 residues. The germline gives CDR1 SEHNR, CDR2 FQNEAQ (reference sequence). The CDR3 here is CPSTRFQGGVPGYTF. The CDR3 DNA is TGTCCCAGCACAAGATTCCAGGGTGGGGTCCCTGGCTACACCTTC.

This clonotype was found once. The chain uses TRBV11-1 and TRBJ1-1, with a possible D match to TRBD1 (6 bases). V lost 2 bases and J 12 bases, leaving 16 bases between the germline ends. Looked up from germline, CDR1 is SGHAT and CDR2 is FQDESV (reference sequence). The CDR3 has 13 residues. The CDR3 is CASSLQGLKETFF. CDR3 coding DNA: TGTGCCAGCAGCTTACAGGGGTTGAAGGAGACTTTCTTT.

The chain employs TRBV11-2 and TRBJ2-3, with D possibly TRBD1 on 5 matching bases. The length of the CDR3 is 14 residues. The germline V and J ends were trimmed by 3 bases and 4 bases, with 11 bases remaining between them. Germline CDR1 reads SGHAT; CDR2 reads FQNNGV. The CDR3 DNA sequence: TGTGCCAGCAGCTTGGACAAGATAGCAGATACGCAGTATTTT. Its translation: CASSLDKIADTQYF.

This clonotype came up many times. This sequence joins TRBV4-1 and TRBJ1-5; the match to TRBD1 covers 7 bases. Germline CDR1 and CDR2: MGHRA and YSYEKL. V dropped 1 base and J dropped 6; count of bases not matched to a gene: 12. The CDR3 contains 17 residues. The CDR3 loop reads CASSQVMEQGLGQPQHF. CDR3 sequence (DNA): TGCGCCAGCAGCCAAGTAATGGAACAGGGGCTTGGTCAGCCCCAGCATTTT.

Of note for this clonotype: Compared with germline, one end of the junction differs, possibly owing to a read error. This sequence joins TRBV4-2 and TRBJ2-1, with TRBD2 matching over 7 bases. Germline V gives CDR1 LGHNA, CDR2 YNFKEQ. This CDR3 is built from 16 residues. CDR3 coding DNA: TGTGCCGGCAGCCCCGGTTTAGCGGGTAGCTCCGTAAACGGGCTCTTC. This sequence encodes CAGSPGLAGSSVNGLF.

The CDR3 here is CASSLPGVAGELFF. CDR3 DNA: TGCGCCAGCAGCCTCCCAGGGGTAGCCGGGGAGCTGTTTTTT. The V and J genes are TRBV5-1 and TRBJ2-2; weak D call: TRBD1 (6 bases). Germline-derived CDR1 and CDR2 are SGHRS and YFSETQ. This CDR3 contains 14 residues. V was clipped by 4 bases and J by 6 bases, with 13 bases between them.

Worth noting for this clonotype: The junction differs from germline at one of its ends, possibly a read error. The genes are TRBV11-2 and TRBJ2-7; TRBD2 matches 7 bases. Per the germline V gene, CDR1 is SGHAT and CDR2 is FQNNGV. CDR3 length: 15 residues. CDR3 protein: CANSPGAGNSYEQYF. The DNA for the CDR3 is TGTGCCAACAGCCCTGGAGCGGGAAACTCCTACGAGCAGTACTTC. Supplemented by reference TRBV11-2 and TRBJ2-7, the full variable domain reads EAGVAQSPRYKIIEKRQSVAFWCNPISGHATLYWYQQILGQGPKLLIQFQNNGVVDDSQLPKDRFSAERLKGVDSTLKIQPAKLEDSAVYLCANSPGAGNSYEQYFGPGTRLTVT.

This clonotype has a handful of counts. A read error may account for a junction end that differs from germline. The chain recombines TRBV11-2 with TRBJ2-2; D perhaps matches TRBD2 (6 bases). CDR3 length equals 14 residues. Per germline, CDR1 SGHAT and CDR2 FQNNGV. The CDR3 DNA sequence: TGTGCCAGCAGCCCTGGTCTAGACACCGGGGGGCTGTTTTTT. Amino acid sequence: CASSPGLDTGGLFF.

Remarks on this clonotype: One end of the junction varies from germline; a read error may be responsible. The DNA of the CDR3 is TGTGCCAGCACCTTAGATCGGCGGACAGGGTTTGAGCAGTACTTC. Amino acids: CASTLDRRTGFEQYF. The rearrangement links TRBV11-2 to TRBJ2-7, with 8 bases fitting TRBD1. This CDR3 region has 15 residues. Germline V gene data show CDR1 as SGHAT and CDR2 as FQNNGV.

As for this clonotype: Possible read error: a much larger clone is one base away. This chain links TRBV6-1 with TRBJ2-3, with 9 bases aligning to TRBD1. The length of the CDR3 is 14 residues. The trim removed 3 bases at V and 7 bases at J, leaving 5 bases unmatched. The germline gives CDR1 MNHNS, CDR2 SASEGT. The CDR3 DNA reads TGTGCCAGCAGTGAGGGACAGGGCCTGAATACGCAGTATTTT. This translates into CASSEGQGLNTQYF.

This clonotype occurred once. One junction end disagrees with the germline gene, perhaps due to a read error. This rearrangement joins TRBV6-1 to TRBJ2-7, with a weak D call TRBD2 (5 bases). From germline, CDR1 is MNHNS and CDR2 SASEGT. This CDR3 spans 14 amino acids. The CDR3 loop is CASSDLATPYERCF. The CDR3 bases are TGTGCCAGCAGTGATCTCGCCACCCCCTACGAGCGGTGCTTC.

The chain uses TRBV28 and TRBJ2-3, with TRBD1 as a possible D gene (5 bases). CDR1 and CDR2 (germline): MDHEN, SYDVKM. Trimming left V 7 bases short and J 2 bases short, with 16 bases between. CDR3 length: 15 residues. In DNA, the CDR3 is TGTGCCAGCATGAGAACCTGGGGCTTCACAGATACGCAGTATTTT. This translates into CASMRTWGFTDTQYF.

Note on this clonotype: A much larger clone sits a single nucleotide away, making a read error possible. V and J are TRBV10-3 and TRBJ2-3, with TRBD2 identical over 14 bases. Germline CDR1 ENHRY, CDR2 SYGVKD. The CDR3 runs 16 residues. The CDR3 region is CAISGGTSGGRDMQYF. As DNA, the CDR3 is TGTGCCATCAGTGGCGGGACTAGCGGGGGTCGTGATATGCAGTATTTT.

About this clonotype itself: Because it lacks the conserved phenylalanine or tryptophan at the end, this CDR3 is likely a read error. The rearrangement links TRBV6-6 to TRBJ2-5; 13 positions agree with TRBD2. The CDR3 loop spans 16 amino acids. The germline gives CDR1 MNHNY, CDR2 SVGAGI (reference sequence). The CDR3 nucleotides are TGTGGCAGCAGTGGAGCGGGGACTAGCGGGGCCGCGACCCAGTACTTG. This sequence encodes CGSSGAGTSGAATQYL.

Many counts were recorded for this clonotype. The chain's CDR3 is CASSEGLTTYEQYF. The DNA for the CDR3 is TGTGCCAGCAGCGAAGGACTAACGACCTACGAGCAGTACTTC. This chain links TRBV6-5 with TRBJ2-7, with TRBD2 as a possible D gene (6 bases). The CDR3 extends over 14 amino acids. Trimming cost V 6 bases and J 2 bases, with 14 bases left between them. Germline assignment: CDR1 MNHEY and CDR2 SVGAGI.

Points on this clonotype: A much bigger clone sits one base away, suggesting this may be a read error. This rearrangement joins TRBV6-5 to TRBJ2-6; D is possibly TRBD2 (6 bases). There are 15 residues in the CDR3. Germline values: CDR1 MNHEY, CDR2 SVGAGI. The CDR3 DNA reads as TGTGACAGCAGCGGAGGAGGGGCTGGGGCCAACGTCCTGACTTTC. It translates to CDSSGGGAGANVLTF.

As regards this clonotype: Its ends do not fully match the called genes, so a read error is possible. The chain combines TRBV4-1 with TRBJ1-1, with D perhaps matching TRBD1 (5 bases). This CDR3 is 14 amino acids long. Germline CDR1 MGHRA, CDR2 YSYEKL. This chain's CDR3 is CASSQDHGGLEAFF. Written as DNA, the CDR3 is TGCGCAAGCAGCCAAGACCACGGGGGATTAGAAGCTTTCTTT.

The chain joins TRBV5-4 to TRBJ2-3; 8 nucleotides align to TRBD2. V lost 0 bases and J lost 2; bases outside the gene matches: 5. The CDR3 extends over 16 amino acids. CDR1 is SGHNT, CDR2 YYREEE, per germline (reference sequence). The CDR3 sequence is CASSLAGLAPTDTQYF. CDR3 DNA: TGTGCCAGCAGCTTGGCTGGACTAGCCCCCACAGATACGCAGTATTTT.

Turning to this clonotype: One end of the junction is discordant with germline, which a read error may explain. The V and J genes are TRBV10-3 and TRBJ1-5; no clear D gene. The CDR3 is 14 residues long. Germline CDR1 and CDR2: ENHRY and SYGVKD. The CDR3 DNA follows: TGTACCATCAGTGGAGAAGGAGGGAATCAGCCCCAGCATTTT. This sequence encodes CTISGEGGNQPQHF.

In this sample, this clonotype turned up a few times. The chain has TRBV21-1 and TRBJ2-1; TRBD1, as called in the table, went unchecked against the DNA. TRBV21-1 is noted as a pseudogene. This CDR3 contains 16 residues. In DNA form, the CDR3 reads TGTGCCAGCAGCTCCCCCGGGACGGGGAATTACAATGAGCAGTTCTTC. Translation: CASSSPGTGNYNEQFF.

The J gene is TRBJ2-1, the V gene TRBV11-2; 7 bases agree with TRBD2. This CDR3 has 16 residues. CDR1 SGHAT and CDR2 FQNNGV come from the germline V gene. The CDR3: CTNSLVGDGRLSGQFF. CDR3 DNA sequence: TGTACCAACAGCTTAGTCGGGGACGGGAGGTTAAGCGGGCAGTTCTTC.

With respect to this clonotype: Mismatch with germline at one junction end may stem from a read error. The J gene is TRBJ2-7, the V gene TRBV6-5, with D perhaps matching TRBD2 (6 bases). Germline-derived CDR1 and CDR2 are MNHEY and SVGAGI. This CDR3 is 16 amino acids long. CDR3 in amino acids: CTSSSNSGLAGYEQYF. Here the CDR3 DNA reads TGTACCAGCAGTTCCAACTCGGGGTTGGCGGGATACGAGCAGTACTTC.

Remarks on this clonotype: This may arise from a read error, as a much more abundant clone is one base away. The chain employs TRBV6-2 or TRBV6-3 and TRBJ2-7; 15 nucleotides line up with TRBD2. This CDR3 region has 17 residues. Germline lookup yields CDR1 MNHEY and CDR2 SVGEGT. The CDR3 region is CAGRPGLAGGFSYEQYF. DNA for the CDR3: TGTGCCGGCAGGCCGGGACTAGCGGGAGGCTTTTCCTACGAGCAGTACTTC.

The table lists this clonotype with many counts. V is TRBV4-3 and J is TRBJ2-2, with 8 bases aligning to TRBD1. V shed 0 bases, J shed 1 base, and the junction held 1 base outside the gene matches. The V gene's germline CDR1 is LGHNA and CDR2 YSLEER. CDR3 size: 16 residues. CDR3 bases: TGCGCCAGCAGCCAAGACAGGGGGCTGAACACCGGGGAGCTGTTTTTT. It translates to CASSQDRGLNTGELFF.